The T cell receptor beta chain described here comes from a study of T cells in Graves' hyperthyroidism and ophthalmopathy. Amplified TCR beta CDR3 regions came from RNA transcripts. HTBI primers were the set used in a first-round RT-PCR of the TCR CDR3. TCRdb processed the multiplex PCR reads anew with MiXCR; each CDR3 protein has one entry. The sample yields about 360,000 distinct CDR3 sequences, 15% to 20% seen once. The authors deemed Graves' hyperthyroidism stable absent ophthalmopathy progression within 18 months. Diagnosis of hyperthyroidism was new in patients aged 18 to 65, and its duration was under 2 months. Diagnoses were made from clinical symptoms, serum measures (thyroxine and TRAb), thyroid ultrasound and orbital computed tomography. Ten or more counts support this clonotype. Sequenced material: blood. This TCR was recovered from a woman aged 18-29 years with Graves' hyperthyroidism.

CDR3 DNA sequence: TGTGCCAGTAGTATAACGCTGGGGCAGGGCGTACAGCCCCAGCATTTT. This codes for CASSITLGQGVQPQHF. The rearrangement joins TRBV19 to TRBJ1-5; D perhaps matches TRBD1 (5 bases). With 2 bases removed from V and 7 bases from J, the gap between germline ends came to 18 bases. Germline-derived CDR1 and CDR2 are LNHDA and SQIVND (reference sequence). This CDR3 comprises 16 residues.